This is a list of T cell receptor beta chains from one sample in a study of T-cell reconstitution after alpha-beta-depleted transplantation in children. MiXCR was run by TCRdb on the PCR reads, yielding one entry per CDR3 protein. This repertoire shows some 590,000 distinct CDR3 sequences, more than 9% found once; its top ten account for about 4.3%. The input for sequencing was PBMCs from the stem cell graft donor, taken from the stem cell graft. The receptors were gathered from a human donor who donated a stem cell graft to a child with acute myeloid leukemia. Each CDR3 is given with its conserved first and last residue. The order of the fields is V gene, D gene, J gene, clone size, CDR3 protein, CDR3 DNA. D genes are given only for firm matches. Clone size is not always given. Where it is, it says once, few, many or a class for expanded clones.

TRBV25-1	-	TRBJ2-3	many	CASSESGARTDTQYF	TGTGCCAGCAGTGAATCCGGCGCCCGCACAGATACGCAGTATTTT
TRBV27	TRBD1	TRBJ1-4	few	CASSLFGTGTNEKLFF	TGTGCCAGCAGTTTATTCGGGACAGGGACTAATGAAAAACTGTTTTTT
TRBV20-1	TRBD2	TRBJ2-7	-	CSARALAGNWEYF	TGCAGTGCTAGAGCCCTAGCGGGAAACTGGGAGTACTTC
TRBV24-1	TRBD2	TRBJ2-3	few	CATSDPSGRLPDTQYF	TGTGCCACCAGTGACCCCAGCGGGAGGCTGCCAGATACGCAGTATTTT
TRBV6-4	-	TRBJ2-1	few	CASSVGSRSYNEQFF	TGTGCCAGCAGCGTCGGGAGCCGCTCCTACAATGAGCAGTTCTTC
TRBV20-1	-	TRBJ2-2	many	CSVRRTTTGELFF	TGCAGTGTTCGACGAACCACCACCGGGGAGCTGTTTTTT
TRBV7-2	-	TRBJ1-1	few	CASSLRRFTEAFF	TGTGCCAGCAGCCTCCGACGGTTCACTGAAGCTTTCTTT
TRBV27	TRBD1	TRBJ1-2	-	CASSSQQGRYGYTF	TGTGCCAGCAGTTCCCAACAGGGGCGGTATGGCTACACCTTC
TRBV19	-	TRBJ2-2	-	CASSVIRGTSNTGELFF	TGTGCCAGTAGTGTTATCCGTGGGACGTCGAACACCGGGGAGCTGTTTTTT
TRBV20-1	-	TRBJ2-7	few	CSAPNRGRVPYEQYF	TGCAGTGCCCCGAATCGGGGACGGGTCCCCTACGAGCAGTACTTC
TRBV20-1	TRBD2	TRBJ2-3	many	CSALLSGISTDTQYF	TGCAGTGCTCTTCTTAGCGGGATCAGCACAGATACGCAGTATTTT
TRBV15	-	TRBJ2-1	-	CATSRDGFSYNEQFF	TGTGCCACCAGCAGGGACGGCTTCTCCTACAATGAGCAGTTCTTC
TRBV29-1	TRBD1	TRBJ1-4	-	CSMVDREEKLFF	TGCAGCATGGTCGACAGGGAAGAAAAACTGTTTTTT
TRBV20-1	-	TRBJ1-3	-	CCARDNTGQYWGNTIYF	TGCTGTGCTAGAGATAATACGGGGCAGTATTGGGGAAACACCATATATTTT
TRBV9	-	TRBJ1-1	few	CASSAPQSHEAFF	TGTGCCAGCAGCGCACCTCAAAGCCACGAAGCTTTCTTT
TRBV12-3/TRBV12-4	-	TRBJ2-4	few	CASSLVAKNIQYF	TGTGCCAGCAGTTTGGTTGCCAAAAACATTCAGTACTTC
TRBV7-3	TRBD2	TRBJ2-1	many	CASSLTGTSVYNEQFF	TGTGCCAGCAGCTTAACAGGGACTAGCGTTTACAATGAGCAGTTCTTC
TRBV20-1	-	TRBJ2-5	many	CSATEVPQETQYF	TGCAGTGCTACCGAGGTGCCCCAAGAGACCCAGTACTTC
TRBV7-9	-	TRBJ1-1	many	CASSDRGQSMNTEAFF	TGTGCCAGCAGCGATAGAGGCCAGTCTATGAACACTGAAGCTTTCTTT
TRBV5-1	-	TRBJ2-3	-	CASSPLWGTRDTQYF	TGCGCCAGCAGCCCCCTTTGGGGGACTCGAGATACGCAGTATTTT
TRBV12-3/TRBV12-4	TRBD2	TRBJ2-1	many	CASSRGLAGGEQFF	TGTGCCAGCAGTAGGGGGCTAGCGGGAGGAGAGCAGTTCTTC
TRBV12-3/TRBV12-4	-	TRBJ2-3	many	CASLRRGAADTQYF	TGTGCCAGCCTCCGTCGGGGGGCCGCAGATACGCAGTATTTT
TRBV12-3/TRBV12-4	TRBD1	TRBJ1-3	many	CASSPDRAGNTIYF	TGTGCCAGCAGCCCTGACAGGGCTGGAAACACCATATATTTT
TRBV6-5	-	TRBJ1-5	many	CASTRQVSNQPQHF	TGTGCCAGCACTCGGCAGGTGAGCAATCAGCCCCAGCATTTT
TRBV30	-	TRBJ1-1	-	CAWSVYPEAFF	TGTGCCTGGAGTGTCTACCCTGAAGCTTTCTTT
TRBV20-1	-	TRBJ1-5	-	CSARDPGSSNQPQHF	TGCAGTGCTAGAGATCCTGGATCAAGCAATCAGCCCCAGCATTTT
TRBV7-3	TRBD2	TRBJ2-3	-	CASSLTKTSGSYRRDTDTQYF	TGTGCCAGCAGCTTAACGAAGACTAGCGGGAGTTACAGGAGGGACACAGATACGCAGTATTTT
TRBV29-1	TRBD2	TRBJ2-1	many	CSGRAGDKNEQFF	TGCAGCGGGCGGGCGGGAGATAAAAATGAGCAGTTCTTC
TRBV5-1	TRBD2	TRBJ2-7	-	CASSLQTSPSSYEQYF	TGCGCCAGCAGCTTACAGACTAGCCCCTCATCCTACGAGCAGTACTTC
TRBV7-8	TRBD2	TRBJ2-1	many	CASSLGGLAGPSYNEQFF	TGTGCCAGCAGCTTAGGTGGACTAGCGGGGCCCTCCTACAATGAGCAGTTCTTC
TRBV12-3/TRBV12-4	-	TRBJ2-7	few	CASSPRARNYEQYF	TGTGCCAGCAGCCCTAGGGCCAGAAACTACGAGCAGTACTTC
TRBV28	-	TRBJ2-1	few	CASTPVPGGYNEQFF	TGTGCCAGCACCCCAGTTCCAGGGGGGTACAATGAGCAGTTCTTC
TRBV29-1	-	TRBJ2-1	few	CSVSPRLNLYNEQFF	TGCAGCGTTTCCCCCCGACTGAATCTCTACAATGAGCAGTTCTTC
TRBV29-1	-	TRBJ2-1	few	CSAGLSLNNEQFF	TGCAGCGCCGGACTATCCCTCAACAATGAGCAGTTCTTC
TRBV9	TRBD2	TRBJ2-3	few	CASSRQGLAATSTDTQYF	TGTGCCAGCAGCCGCCAAGGACTAGCGGCGACTTCCACAGATACGCAGTATTTT
TRBV10-3	TRBD1	TRBJ1-5	-	CAISATGESLQPQHF	TGTGCCATCAGTGCAACAGGGGAATCCTTACAGCCCCAGCATTTT
TRBV4-2	TRBD2	TRBJ2-7	-	CASSQAPGLAGGPGYEQYF	TGTGCCAGCAGCCAAGCCCCGGGACTAGCGGGAGGGCCGGGCTACGAGCAGTACTTC
TRBV4-1	TRBD2	TRBJ2-7	few	CASSQETTSGPPTQYF	TGCGCCAGCAGCCAAGAAACGACTAGCGGCCCACCAACGCAGTACTTC
TRBV5-6	-	TRBJ1-3	few	CASSLTGTSGNTIYF	TGTGCCAGCAGCTTGACGGGGACCTCTGGAAACACCATATATTTT
TRBV3-1	TRBD1	TRBJ2-1	many	CASSHGQGVNEQFF	TGTGCCAGCAGCCACGGACAGGGTGTCAATGAGCAGTTCTTC
TRBV10-3	TRBD2	TRBJ2-7	-	CAIRAGGPNEQYF	TGTGCCATCAGGGCGGGAGGGCCAAACGAGCAGTACTTC
TRBV11-1	-	TRBJ2-7	few	CASSSWSPGRPQEQYF	TGTGCCAGCAGCTCCTGGTCGCCTGGCCGCCCCCAAGAGCAGTACTTC
TRBV5-1	TRBD2	TRBJ2-5	few	CASSPGLADQTQYF	TGCGCCAGCAGCCCGGGACTAGCGGACCAGACCCAGTACTTC
TRBV29-1	-	TRBJ1-5	few	CSVEDNGQPQHF	TGCAGCGTTGAAGATAACGGTCAGCCCCAGCATTTT
TRBV2	TRBD1	TRBJ2-1	-	CASSVSPGQIYNEQFF	TGTGCCAGCAGTGTTTCTCCGGGACAGATCTACAATGAGCAGTTCTTC
TRBV15	-	TRBJ2-7	-	CATSREGGGYEQYF	TGTGCCACCAGCAGAGAGGGAGGAGGATACGAGCAGTACTTC
TRBV7-2	-	TRBJ1-1	few	CASSLRGPGAEAFF	TGTGCCAGCAGCTTAAGGGGACCGGGAGCTGAAGCTTTCTTT
TRBV9	TRBD2	TRBJ2-5	many	CASSVGAGAGTQYF	TGTGCCAGCAGCGTAGGAGCGGGAGCGGGGACCCAGTACTTC
TRBV6-2/TRBV6-3	-	TRBJ2-3	few	CASSYMGAPTDTQYF	TGTGCCAGCAGTTACATGGGGGCGCCCACAGATACGCAGTATTTT
TRBV5-1	TRBD2	TRBJ2-3	few	CASSLGDYGDTQYF	TGCGCCAGCAGCTTGGGGGACTACGGAGATACGCAGTATTTT
TRBV6-2/TRBV6-3	-	TRBJ2-6	many	CASSDPVGANVLTF	TGTGCCAGCAGTGACCCGGTGGGGGCCAACGTCCTGACTTTC
TRBV7-3	-	TRBJ2-1	many	CASSLTSNEQFF	TGTGCCAGCAGCCTGACCTCCAATGAGCAGTTCTTC
TRBV4-3	-	TRBJ2-1	many	CASSQGLLSSYNEQFF	TGCGCCAGCAGCCAAGGGTTACTCAGCTCCTACAATGAGCAGTTCTTC
TRBV7-9	TRBD1	TRBJ1-1	many	CASSLGTGHTEAFF	TGTGCCAGCAGCTTAGGGACAGGGCACACTGAAGCTTTCTTT